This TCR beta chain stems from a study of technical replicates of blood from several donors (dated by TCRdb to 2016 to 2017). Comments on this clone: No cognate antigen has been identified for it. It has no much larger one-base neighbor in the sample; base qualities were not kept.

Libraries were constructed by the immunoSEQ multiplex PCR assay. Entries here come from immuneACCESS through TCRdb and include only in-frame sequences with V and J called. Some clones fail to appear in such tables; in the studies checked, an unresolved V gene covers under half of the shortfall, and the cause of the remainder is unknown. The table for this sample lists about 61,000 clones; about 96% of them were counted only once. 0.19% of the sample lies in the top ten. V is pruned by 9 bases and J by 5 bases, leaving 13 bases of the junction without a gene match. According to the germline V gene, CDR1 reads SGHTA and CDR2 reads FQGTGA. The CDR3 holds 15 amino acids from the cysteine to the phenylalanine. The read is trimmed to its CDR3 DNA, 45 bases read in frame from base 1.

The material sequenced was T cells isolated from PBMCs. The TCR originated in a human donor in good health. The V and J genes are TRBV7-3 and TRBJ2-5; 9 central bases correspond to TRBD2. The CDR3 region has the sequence CARTGRGGFFETQYF. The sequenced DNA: TGTGCCAGGACGGGGCGGGGGGGCTTTTTTGAGACCCAGTACTTC.